Here is one TCR beta chain with its context. Its antigen is still unknown. Expressed TCRB transcripts got sequenced, as all isolated RNA was reverse transcribed. Produced via immunoSEQ multiplex PCR; TCRdb's table is partial and in-frame only. The sample records approximately 250,000 clones, around 24% being singletons. The data derive from a study of beta chain features in type 1 diabetes. Losses at the gene ends were 4 bases for V and 3 bases for J; bases not matched to a gene: 6. CDR3 length: 15 amino acids. CDR1 is KGHSH, CDR2 LQKENI, per germline. Study results and limitations: It was not settled here whether HLA type affects TCRB rearrangement. In every one of the four CD4+ subsets, TCRB CDR3s were moderately but significantly shorter in Type 1 diabetes patients. In type 1 diabetes patients, VDJ junctions had fewer insertions; deletions at these junctions were more frequent.

CD4+ cells of the naive, central memory, regulatory and stem cell-like memory types were sorted via CD45RO/CCR7/CD25/CD127/CD95/CD27. The purity of all sorted populations exceeded 95%. Material: naive CD4+ T cells from blood. The TCR sequence derives from a woman under 40 with type 1 diabetes. This chain uses TRBV18 with TRBJ2-5; TRBD1 matches 9 bases. CDR3 sequence reads: CASSRGQGKEETQYF. The CDR3 coding sequence is TGTGCCAGCTCACGAGGACAGGGGAAGGAAGAGACCCAGTACTTC.